The entry below describes one TCR beta chain. Clones were sequenced by immunoSEQ multiplex PCR, and TCRdb holds only the in-frame ones, with some missing. The sample includes about 300,000 clones, around 90% of them seen just once. Germline V gene sequence: CDR1 SGHKS, CDR2 YYEKEE (reference sequence). The CDR3 contains 15 residues. The trim removed 7 bases at V and 4 bases at J, leaving 9 bases unmatched. The data derive from a study of blood T cell repertoires in COVID-19. Study as a whole: Samples representing acute and convalescent COVID-19 were sourced from the United States, Italy and Spain.

The V call is TRBV5-5, the J call TRBJ2-1, with 9 positions matching TRBD1. The TCR comes from a middle-aged woman who had recovered from COVID-19. The sample consisted of PBMCs or T cells enriched from blood (not recorded which). CDR3 loop: CASHLTGGIYNEQFF. DNA of the CDR3: TGTGCCAGCCATCTGACAGGGGGGATATACAATGAGCAGTTCTTC.